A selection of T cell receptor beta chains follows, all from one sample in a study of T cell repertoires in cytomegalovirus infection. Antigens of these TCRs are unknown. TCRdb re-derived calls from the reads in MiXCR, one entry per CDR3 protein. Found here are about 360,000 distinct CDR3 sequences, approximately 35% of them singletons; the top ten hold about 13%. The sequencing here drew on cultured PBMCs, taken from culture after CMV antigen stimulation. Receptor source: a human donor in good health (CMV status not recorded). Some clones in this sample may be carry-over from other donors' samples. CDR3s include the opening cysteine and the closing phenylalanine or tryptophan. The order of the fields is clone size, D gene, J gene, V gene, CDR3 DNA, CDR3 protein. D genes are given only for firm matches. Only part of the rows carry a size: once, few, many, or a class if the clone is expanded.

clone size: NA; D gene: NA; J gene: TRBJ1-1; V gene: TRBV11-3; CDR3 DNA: TGTGCCAGCAGCTTGTTCAGGGGTGGCACTGAAGCTTTCTTT; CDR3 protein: CASSLFRGGTEAFF
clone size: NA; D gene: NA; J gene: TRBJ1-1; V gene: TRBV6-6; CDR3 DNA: TGTGCCAGCAGTTACCGGGCCGATGAAGCTTTCTTT; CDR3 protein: CASSYRADEAFF
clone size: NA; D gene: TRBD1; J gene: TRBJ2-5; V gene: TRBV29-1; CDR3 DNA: TGCAGCGTTCGAACAGGGGGCTTGGAGACCCAGTACTTC; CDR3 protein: CSVRTGGLETQYF
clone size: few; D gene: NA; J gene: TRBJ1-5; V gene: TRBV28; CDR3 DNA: TGTGCCAGCAGTTTCTCGATTCAGCCCCAGCATTTT; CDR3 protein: CASSFSIQPQHF
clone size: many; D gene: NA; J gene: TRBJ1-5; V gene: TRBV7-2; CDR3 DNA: TGTGCCAGCAGCTTAGTATCGGGTGTTGGCTATAGCAATCAGCCCCAGCATTTT; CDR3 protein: CASSLVSGVGYSNQPQHF
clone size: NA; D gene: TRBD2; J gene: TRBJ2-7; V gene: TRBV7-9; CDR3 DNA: TGTGCCAGCAGCTTTGGAGCGGGAGGGCCCTCGGGCTACGAGCAGTACTTC; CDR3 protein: CASSFGAGGPSGYEQYF
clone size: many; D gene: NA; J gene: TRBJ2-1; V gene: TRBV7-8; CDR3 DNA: TGTGCCAGCAGCTTAGCGACTTTGCTTGAAAGCTCCTACAATGAGCAGTTCTTC; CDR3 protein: CASSLATLLESSYNEQFF
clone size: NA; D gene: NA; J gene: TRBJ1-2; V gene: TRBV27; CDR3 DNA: TGTGCCAGCAGAGGGGAATCTGGCGGCTACACCTTC; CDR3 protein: CASRGESGGYTF
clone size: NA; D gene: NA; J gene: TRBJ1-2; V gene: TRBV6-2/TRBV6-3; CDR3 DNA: TGTGCCAGCAACCCGCCCCGACCTCAGGAGACTCTCTATGGCTACACCTTC; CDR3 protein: CASNPPRPQETLYGYTF
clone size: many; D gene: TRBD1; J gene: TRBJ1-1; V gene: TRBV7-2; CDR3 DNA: TGTGCCAGCAGCGAACAGGGGGCTGGAACTGAAGCTTTCTTT; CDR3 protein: CASSEQGAGTEAFF
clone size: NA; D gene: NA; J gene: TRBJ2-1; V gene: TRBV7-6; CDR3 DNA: TGTGCCAGCAGCTTAACGGGGTCGGTAACCGATGAGCAGTTCTTC; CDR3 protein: CASSLTGSVTDEQFF
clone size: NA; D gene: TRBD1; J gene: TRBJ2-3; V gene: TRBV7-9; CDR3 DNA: TGTGCCAGCAGCTTAGAGACAGGGGAAGCCGGGGATACGCAGTATTTT; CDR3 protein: CASSLETGEAGDTQYF
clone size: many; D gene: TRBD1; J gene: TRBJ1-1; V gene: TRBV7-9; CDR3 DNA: TGTGCCAGCAGCTTAGAACAGGGGACTGAAGCTTTCTTT; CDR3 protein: CASSLEQGTEAFF
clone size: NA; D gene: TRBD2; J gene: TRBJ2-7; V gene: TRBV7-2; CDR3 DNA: TGTGCCAGCAGGAGCGCGGGGGGAGGGCTCTACGAGCAGTACTTC; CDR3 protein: CASRSAGGGLYEQYF
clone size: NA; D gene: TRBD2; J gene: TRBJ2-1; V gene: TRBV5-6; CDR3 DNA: TGTGCCAGCAGCCTGGGACTAGCTCCAGGTGAGCAGTTCTTC; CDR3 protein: CASSLGLAPGEQFF
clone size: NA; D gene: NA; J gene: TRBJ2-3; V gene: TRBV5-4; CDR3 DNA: TGTGCCAGCAGCTTGGAAGTGGGAGGCGCCCCCGGTAGGGATACGCAGTATTTT; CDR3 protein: CASSLEVGGAPGRDTQYF
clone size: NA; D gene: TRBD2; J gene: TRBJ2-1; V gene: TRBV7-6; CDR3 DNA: TGTGCCAGCAGCAGAGCGGGAGGGGGGAATGAGCAGTTCTTC; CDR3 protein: CASSRAGGGNEQFF
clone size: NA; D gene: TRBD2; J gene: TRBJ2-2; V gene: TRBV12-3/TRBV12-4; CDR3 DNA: TGTGCCAGCAGTCGCGGATCAATACTAGCGGGGTACACCGGGGAGCTGTTTTTT; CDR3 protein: CASSRGSILAGYTGELFF
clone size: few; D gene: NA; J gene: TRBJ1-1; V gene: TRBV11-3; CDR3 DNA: TGTGCCAGCAGCCCTACGGGACCTTTCGACACTGAAGCTTTCTTT; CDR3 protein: CASSPTGPFDTEAFF
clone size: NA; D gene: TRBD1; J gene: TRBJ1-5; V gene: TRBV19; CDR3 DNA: TGTGCCAGTAGTAGGACAGGAGATCCTTATAGCAATCAGCCCCAGCATTTT; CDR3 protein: CASSRTGDPYSNQPQHF
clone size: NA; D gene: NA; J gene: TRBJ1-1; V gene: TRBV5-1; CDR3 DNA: TGCGCCAGCAGCTTCGCGAGGGGCCGAGAAACTGAAGCTTTCTTT; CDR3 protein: CASSFARGRETEAFF
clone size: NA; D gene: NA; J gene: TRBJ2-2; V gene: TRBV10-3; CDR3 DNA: TGTGCCATCAGTGGTAAGGTGCGAGGAATCACCGGGGAGCTGTTTTTT; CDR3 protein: CAISGKVRGITGELFF
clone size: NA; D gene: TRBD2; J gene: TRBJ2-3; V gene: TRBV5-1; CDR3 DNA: TGCGCCAGCAGCCTAGGACTAGCGGCCACAGATACGCAGTATTTT; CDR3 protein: CASSLGLAATDTQYF